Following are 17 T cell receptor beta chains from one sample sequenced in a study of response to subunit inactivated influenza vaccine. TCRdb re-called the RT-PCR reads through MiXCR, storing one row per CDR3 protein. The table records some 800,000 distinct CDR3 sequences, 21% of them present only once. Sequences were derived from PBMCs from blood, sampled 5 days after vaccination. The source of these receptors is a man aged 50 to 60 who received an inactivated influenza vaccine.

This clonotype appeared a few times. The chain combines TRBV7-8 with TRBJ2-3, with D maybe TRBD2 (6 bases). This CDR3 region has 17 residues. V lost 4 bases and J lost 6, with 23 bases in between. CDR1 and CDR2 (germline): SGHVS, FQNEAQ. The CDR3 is CASSSGPTGVVADTQYF. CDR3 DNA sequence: TGTGCCAGCAGCTCAGGACCCACGGGGGTTGTTGCGGATACGCAGTATTTT.

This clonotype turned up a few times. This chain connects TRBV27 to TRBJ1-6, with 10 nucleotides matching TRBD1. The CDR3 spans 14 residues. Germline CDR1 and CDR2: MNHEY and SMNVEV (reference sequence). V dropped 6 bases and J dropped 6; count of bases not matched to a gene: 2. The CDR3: CASRWTGGNSPLHF. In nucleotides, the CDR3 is TGTGCCAGCAGGTGGACAGGGGGTAATTCACCCCTCCACTTT.

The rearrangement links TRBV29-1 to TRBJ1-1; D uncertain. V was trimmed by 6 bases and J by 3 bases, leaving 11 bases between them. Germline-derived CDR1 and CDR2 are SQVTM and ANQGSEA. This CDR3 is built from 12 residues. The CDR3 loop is CSVDISYTEAFF. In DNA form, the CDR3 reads TGCAGCGTCGACATTAGTTACACTGAAGCTTTCTTT.

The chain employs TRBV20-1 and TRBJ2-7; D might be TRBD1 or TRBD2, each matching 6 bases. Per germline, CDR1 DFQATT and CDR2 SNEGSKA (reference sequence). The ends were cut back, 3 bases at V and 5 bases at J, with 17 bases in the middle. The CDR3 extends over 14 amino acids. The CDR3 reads CSARGTGRLNEQYF. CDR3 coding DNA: TGCAGTGCTAGGGGAACAGGGAGGCTAAACGAGCAGTACTTC.

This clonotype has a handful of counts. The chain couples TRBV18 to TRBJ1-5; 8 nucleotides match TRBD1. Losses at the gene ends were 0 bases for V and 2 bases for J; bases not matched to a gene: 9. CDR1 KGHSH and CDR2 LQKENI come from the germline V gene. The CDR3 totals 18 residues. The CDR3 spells CASSPPGQDHRGNQPQHF. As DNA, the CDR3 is TGTGCCAGCTCACCACCGGGACAGGACCACCGAGGCAATCAGCCCCAGCATTTT. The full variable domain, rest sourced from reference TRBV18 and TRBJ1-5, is NAGVMQNPRHLVRRRGQEARLRCSPMKGHSHVYWYRQLPEEGLKFMVYLQKENIIDESGMPKERFSAEFPKEGPSILRIQQVVRGDSAAYFCASSPPGQDHRGNQPQHFGDGTRLSIL.

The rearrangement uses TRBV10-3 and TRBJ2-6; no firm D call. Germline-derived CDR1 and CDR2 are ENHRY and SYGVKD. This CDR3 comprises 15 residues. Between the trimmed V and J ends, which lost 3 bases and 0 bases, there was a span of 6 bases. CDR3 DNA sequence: TGTGCCATCAGTGACAGGAGCTCTGGGGCCAACGTCCTGACTTTC. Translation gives CAISDRSSGANVLTF.

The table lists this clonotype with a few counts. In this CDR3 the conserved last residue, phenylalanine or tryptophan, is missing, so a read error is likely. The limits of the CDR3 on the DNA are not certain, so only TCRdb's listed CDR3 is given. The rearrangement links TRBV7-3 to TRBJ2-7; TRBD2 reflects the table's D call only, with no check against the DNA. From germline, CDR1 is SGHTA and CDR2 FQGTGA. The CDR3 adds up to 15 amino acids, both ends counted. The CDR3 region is CASSPRLRLRNILLL.

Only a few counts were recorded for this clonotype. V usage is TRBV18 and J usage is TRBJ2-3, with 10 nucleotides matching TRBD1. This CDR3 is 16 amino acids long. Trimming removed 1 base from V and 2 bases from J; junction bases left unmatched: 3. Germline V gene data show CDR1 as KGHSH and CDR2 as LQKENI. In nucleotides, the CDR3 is TGTGCCAGCTCACCACAGGACAGGGGGGACACAGATACGCAGTATTTT. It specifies CASSPQDRGDTDTQYF. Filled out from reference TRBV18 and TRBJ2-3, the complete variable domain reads NAGVMQNPRHLVRRRGQEARLRCSPMKGHSHVYWYRQLPEEGLKFMVYLQKENIIDESGMPKERFSAEFPKEGPSILRIQQVVRGDSAAYFCASSPQDRGDTDTQYFGPGTRLTVL.

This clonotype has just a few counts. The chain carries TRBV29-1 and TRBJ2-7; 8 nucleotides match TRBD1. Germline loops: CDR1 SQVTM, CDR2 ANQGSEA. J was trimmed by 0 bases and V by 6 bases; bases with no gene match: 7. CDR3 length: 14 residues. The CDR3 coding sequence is TGCAGCGTGACCCAGGGGGCCAACTCCTACGAGCAGTACTTC. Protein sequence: CSVTQGANSYEQYF.

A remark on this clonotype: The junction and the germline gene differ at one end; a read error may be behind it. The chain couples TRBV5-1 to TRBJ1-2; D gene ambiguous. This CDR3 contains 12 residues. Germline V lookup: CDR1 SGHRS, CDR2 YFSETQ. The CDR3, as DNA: TGCGCCACCAGCTCGAGCGACTATGGCTACACCTTC. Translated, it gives CATSSSDYGYTF.

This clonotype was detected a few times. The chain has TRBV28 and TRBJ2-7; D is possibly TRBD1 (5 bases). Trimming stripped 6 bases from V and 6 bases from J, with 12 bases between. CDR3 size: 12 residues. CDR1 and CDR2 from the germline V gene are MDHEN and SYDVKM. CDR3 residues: CASSPRVTEQYF. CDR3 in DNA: TGTGCCAGCAGCCCCAGGGTAACCGAGCAGTACTTC. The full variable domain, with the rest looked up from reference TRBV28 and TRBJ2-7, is DVKVTQSSRYLVKRTGEKVFLECVQDMDHENMFWYRQDPGLGLRLIYFSYDVKMKEKGDIPEGYSVSREKKERFSLILESASTNQTSMYLCASSPRVTEQYFGPGTRLTVT.

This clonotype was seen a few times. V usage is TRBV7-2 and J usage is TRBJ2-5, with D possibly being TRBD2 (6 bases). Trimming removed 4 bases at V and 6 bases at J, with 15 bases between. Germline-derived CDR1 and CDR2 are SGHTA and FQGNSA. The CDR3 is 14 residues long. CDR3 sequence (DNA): TGTGCCAGCAGCTCTGTGGGAGGTTCTAAGACCCAGTACTTC. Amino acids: CASSSVGGSKTQYF.

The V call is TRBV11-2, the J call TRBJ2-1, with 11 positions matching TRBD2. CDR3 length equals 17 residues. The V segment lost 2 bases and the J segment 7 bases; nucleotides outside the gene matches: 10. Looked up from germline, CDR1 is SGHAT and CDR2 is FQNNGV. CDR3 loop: CASSLLGPTSGSNEQFF. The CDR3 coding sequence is TGTGCCAGCAGCTTATTAGGCCCTACTAGCGGGAGTAATGAGCAGTTCTTC.

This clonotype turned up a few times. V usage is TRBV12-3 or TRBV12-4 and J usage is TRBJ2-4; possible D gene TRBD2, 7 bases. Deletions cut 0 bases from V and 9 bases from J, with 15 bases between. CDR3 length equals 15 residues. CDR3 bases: TGTGCCAGCAGTTTAGCGGGGGGGGGCTTATTCATTCAGTACTTC. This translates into CASSLAGGGLFIQYF.

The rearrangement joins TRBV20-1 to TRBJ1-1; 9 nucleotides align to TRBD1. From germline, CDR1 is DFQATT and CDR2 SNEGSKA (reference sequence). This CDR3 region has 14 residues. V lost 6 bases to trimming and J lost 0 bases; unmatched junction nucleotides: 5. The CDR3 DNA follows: TGCAGTGCCCACAGGGGGCTCGTGAACACTGAAGCTTTCTTT. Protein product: CSAHRGLVNTEAFF.

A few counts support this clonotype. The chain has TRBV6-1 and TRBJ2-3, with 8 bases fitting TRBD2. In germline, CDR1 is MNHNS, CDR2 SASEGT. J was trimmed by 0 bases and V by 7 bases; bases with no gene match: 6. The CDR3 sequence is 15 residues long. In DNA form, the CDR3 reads TGTGCCAGCACCCCGCCGGGGGGGAGCACAGATACGCAGTATTTT. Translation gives CASTPPGGSTDTQYF.

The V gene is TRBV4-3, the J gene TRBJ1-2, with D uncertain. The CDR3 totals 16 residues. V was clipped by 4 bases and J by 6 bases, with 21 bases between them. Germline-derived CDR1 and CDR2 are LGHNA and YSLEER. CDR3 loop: CASSRSRRMAEDGYTF. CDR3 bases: TGCGCCAGCAGCCGAAGCAGGCGCATGGCTGAGGATGGCTACACCTTC.